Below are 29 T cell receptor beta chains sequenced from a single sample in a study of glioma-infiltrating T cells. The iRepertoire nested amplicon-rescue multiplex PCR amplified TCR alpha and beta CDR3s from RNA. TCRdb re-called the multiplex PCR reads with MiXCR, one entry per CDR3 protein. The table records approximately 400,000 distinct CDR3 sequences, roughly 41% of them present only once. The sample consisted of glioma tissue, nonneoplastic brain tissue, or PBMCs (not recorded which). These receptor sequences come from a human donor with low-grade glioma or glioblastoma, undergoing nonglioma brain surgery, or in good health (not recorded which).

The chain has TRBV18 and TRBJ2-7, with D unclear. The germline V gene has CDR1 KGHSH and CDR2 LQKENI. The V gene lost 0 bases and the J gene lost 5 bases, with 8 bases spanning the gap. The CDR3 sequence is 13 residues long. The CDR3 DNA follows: TGTGCCAGCTCACCACCGGAACGTCACGAGCAGTACTTC. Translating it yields CASSPPERHEQYF.

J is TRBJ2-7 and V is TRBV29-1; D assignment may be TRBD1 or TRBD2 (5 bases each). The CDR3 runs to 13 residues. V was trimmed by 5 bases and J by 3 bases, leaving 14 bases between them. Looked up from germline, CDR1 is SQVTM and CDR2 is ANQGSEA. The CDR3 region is CSVIRGAGYEQYF. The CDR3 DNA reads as TGCAGCGTTATAAGGGGAGCAGGCTACGAGCAGTACTTC.

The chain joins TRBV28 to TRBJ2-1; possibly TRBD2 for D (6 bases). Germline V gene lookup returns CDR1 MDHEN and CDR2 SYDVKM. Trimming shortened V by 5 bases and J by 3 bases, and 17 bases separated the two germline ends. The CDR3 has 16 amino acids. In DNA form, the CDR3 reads TGTGCCAGCAGTCCGACGGACCTAGCGTTCTACAATGAGCAGTTCTTC. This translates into CASSPTDLAFYNEQFF. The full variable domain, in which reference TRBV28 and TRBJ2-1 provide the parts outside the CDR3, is DVKVTQSSRYLVKRTGEKVFLECVQDMDHENMFWYRQDPGLGLRLIYFSYDVKMKEKGDIPEGYSVSREKKERFSLILESASTNQTSMYLCASSPTDLAFYNEQFFGPGTRLTVL.

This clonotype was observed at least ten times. The CDR3 sequence is CASSYSAWVNEQFF. The CDR3 DNA reads as TGTGCCAGCAGTTACTCAGCGTGGGTCAATGAGCAGTTCTTC. The chain joins TRBV6-5 to TRBJ2-1; no firm D call. Between the trimmed V and J ends, which lost 0 bases and 6 bases, there was a span of 9 bases. CDR1 and CDR2 from the germline V gene are MNHEY and SVGAGI. This CDR3 comprises 14 residues.

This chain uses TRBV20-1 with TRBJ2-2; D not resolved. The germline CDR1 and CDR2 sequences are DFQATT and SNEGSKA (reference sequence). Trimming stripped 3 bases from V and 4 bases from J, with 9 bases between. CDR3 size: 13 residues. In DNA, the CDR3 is TGCAGTGCTAGCGGTTGGGTCACCGGGGAGCTGTTTTTT. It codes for CSASGWVTGELFF.

The CDR3 bases are TGTGCCAGCTTCCCCAACAGGGCGAACACTGAAGCTTTCTTT. Amino acids: CASFPNRANTEAFF. The rearrangement uses TRBV19 and TRBJ1-1; perhaps TRBD1 as D (6 bases). This CDR3 has 14 amino acids. V shed 9 bases and J shed 1 base, with 15 bases lying between them. CDR1 is LNHDA and CDR2 is SQIVND in the germline V gene (reference sequence).

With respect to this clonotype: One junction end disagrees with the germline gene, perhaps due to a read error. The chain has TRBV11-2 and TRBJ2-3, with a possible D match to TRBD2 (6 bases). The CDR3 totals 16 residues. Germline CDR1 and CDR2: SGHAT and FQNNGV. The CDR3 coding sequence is TGCGCCAGCAGTCCGGGATCCTTGCGGGGAGCAGATACGCAGTATTTT. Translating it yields CASSPGSLRGADTQYF.

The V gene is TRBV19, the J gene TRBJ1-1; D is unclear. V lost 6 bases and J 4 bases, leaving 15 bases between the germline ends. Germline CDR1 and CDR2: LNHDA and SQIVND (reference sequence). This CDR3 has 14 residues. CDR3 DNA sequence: TGTGCCAGTAGACCAAGCCTAGGAGGCACTGAAGCTTTCTTT. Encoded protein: CASRPSLGGTEAFF.

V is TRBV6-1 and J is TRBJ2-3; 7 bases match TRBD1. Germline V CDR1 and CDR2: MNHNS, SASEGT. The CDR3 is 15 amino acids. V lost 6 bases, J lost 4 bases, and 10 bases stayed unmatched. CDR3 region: CASSTDRARSDTQYF. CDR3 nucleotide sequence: TGTGCCAGCAGCACCGACAGGGCTAGGTCAGATACGCAGTATTTT.

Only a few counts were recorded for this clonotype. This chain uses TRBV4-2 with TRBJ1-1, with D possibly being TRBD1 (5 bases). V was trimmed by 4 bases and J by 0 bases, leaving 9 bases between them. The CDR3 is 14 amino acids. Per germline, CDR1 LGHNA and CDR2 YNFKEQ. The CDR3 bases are TGTGCCAGCAGCCCGACAGAGCTGAACACTGAAGCTTTCTTT. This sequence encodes CASSPTELNTEAFF.

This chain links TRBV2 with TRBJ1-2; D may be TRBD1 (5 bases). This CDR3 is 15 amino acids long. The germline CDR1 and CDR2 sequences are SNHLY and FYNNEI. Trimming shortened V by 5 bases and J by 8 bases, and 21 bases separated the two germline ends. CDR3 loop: CASSTGVGGGYGYTF. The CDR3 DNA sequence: TGTGCCAGCAGTACGGGGGTGGGGGGAGGTTACGGCTACACCTTC.

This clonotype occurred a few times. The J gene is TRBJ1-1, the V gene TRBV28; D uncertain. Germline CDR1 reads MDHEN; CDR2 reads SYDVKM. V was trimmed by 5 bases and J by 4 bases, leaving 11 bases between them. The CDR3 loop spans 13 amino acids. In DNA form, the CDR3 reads TGTGCCAGCAGTCCCAGACGGACCACTGAAGCTTTCTTT. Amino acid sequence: CASSPRRTTEAFF.

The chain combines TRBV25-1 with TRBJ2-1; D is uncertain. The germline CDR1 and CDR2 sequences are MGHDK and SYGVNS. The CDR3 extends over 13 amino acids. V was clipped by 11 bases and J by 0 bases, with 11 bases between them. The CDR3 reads CACLGSSYNEQFF. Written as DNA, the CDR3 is TGTGCCTGCCTGGGTAGCTCCTACAATGAGCAGTTCTTC.

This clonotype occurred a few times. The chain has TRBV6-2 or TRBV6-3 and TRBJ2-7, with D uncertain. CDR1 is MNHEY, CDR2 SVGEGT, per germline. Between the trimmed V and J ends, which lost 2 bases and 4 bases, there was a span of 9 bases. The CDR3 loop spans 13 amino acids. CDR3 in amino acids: CASSYPTEYEQYF. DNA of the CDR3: TGTGCCAGCAGTTACCCGACGGAATACGAGCAGTACTTC.

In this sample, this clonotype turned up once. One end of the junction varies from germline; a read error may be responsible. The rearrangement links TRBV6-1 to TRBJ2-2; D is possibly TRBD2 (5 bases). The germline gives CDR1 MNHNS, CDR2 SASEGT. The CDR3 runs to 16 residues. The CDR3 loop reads CASTTGLTAATGEMFF. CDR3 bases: TGTGCCAGCACCACCGGTCTAACGGCGGCCACCGGGGAGATGTTTTTT.

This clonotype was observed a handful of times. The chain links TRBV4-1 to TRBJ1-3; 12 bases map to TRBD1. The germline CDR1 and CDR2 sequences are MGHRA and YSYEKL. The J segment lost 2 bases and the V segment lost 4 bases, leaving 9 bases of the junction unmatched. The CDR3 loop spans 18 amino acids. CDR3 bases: TGCGCCAGCAGCCTCACCGGGACAGGGGGCTTTACTGGAAACACCATATATTTT. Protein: CASSLTGTGGFTGNTIYF.

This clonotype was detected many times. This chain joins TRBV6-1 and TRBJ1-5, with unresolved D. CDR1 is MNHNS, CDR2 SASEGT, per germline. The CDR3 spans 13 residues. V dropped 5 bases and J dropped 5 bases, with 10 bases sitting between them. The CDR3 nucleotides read TGTGCCAGCAGTACTATCACAGATCAGCCCCAGCATTTT. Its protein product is CASSTITDQPQHF.

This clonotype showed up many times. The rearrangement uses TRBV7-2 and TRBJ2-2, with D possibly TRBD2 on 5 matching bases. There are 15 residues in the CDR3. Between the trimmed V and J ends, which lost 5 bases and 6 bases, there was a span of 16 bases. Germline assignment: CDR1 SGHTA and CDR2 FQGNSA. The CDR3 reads CASSPLELVPGELFF. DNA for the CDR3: TGTGCCAGCAGCCCACTTGAACTAGTGCCCGGGGAGCTGTTTTTT.

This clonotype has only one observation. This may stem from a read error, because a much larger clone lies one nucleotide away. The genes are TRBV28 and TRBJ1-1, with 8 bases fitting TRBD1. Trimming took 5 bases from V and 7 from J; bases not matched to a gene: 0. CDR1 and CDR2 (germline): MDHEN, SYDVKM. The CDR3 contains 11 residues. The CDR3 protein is CASSDRGEAFF. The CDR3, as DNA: TGTGCCAGCAGTGACAGGGGTGAAGCTTTCTTT.

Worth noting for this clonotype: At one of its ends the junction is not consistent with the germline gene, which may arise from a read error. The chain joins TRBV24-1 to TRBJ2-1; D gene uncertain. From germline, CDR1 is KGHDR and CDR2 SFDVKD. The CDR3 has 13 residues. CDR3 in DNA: TGTCCCACCAGTTTGTCAGAGTACAATGAGCAGTTCTTC. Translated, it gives CPTSLSEYNEQFF.

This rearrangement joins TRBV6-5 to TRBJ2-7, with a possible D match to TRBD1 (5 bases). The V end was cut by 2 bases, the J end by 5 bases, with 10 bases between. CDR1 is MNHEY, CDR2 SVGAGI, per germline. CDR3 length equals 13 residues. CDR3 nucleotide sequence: TGTGCCAGCAGTTACGGGGCGGTGGACGAGCAGTACTTC. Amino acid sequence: CASSYGAVDEQYF.

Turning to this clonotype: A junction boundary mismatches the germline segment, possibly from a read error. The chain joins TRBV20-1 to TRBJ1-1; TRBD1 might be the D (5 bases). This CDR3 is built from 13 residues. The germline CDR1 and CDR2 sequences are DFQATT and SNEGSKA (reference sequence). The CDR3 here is CSARGGVRTDAFF. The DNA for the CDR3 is TGCAGTGCTAGAGGAGGGGTTCGGACTGACGCTTTCTTT.

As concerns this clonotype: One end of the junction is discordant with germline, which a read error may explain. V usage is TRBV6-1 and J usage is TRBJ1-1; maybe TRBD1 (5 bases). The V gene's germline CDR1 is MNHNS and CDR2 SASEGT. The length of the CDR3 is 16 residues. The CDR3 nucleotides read TGTGCCAGCAAGGTTAATGGGGGAATAGCGAACACTGAAGCTTTATTT. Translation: CASKVNGGIANTEALF.

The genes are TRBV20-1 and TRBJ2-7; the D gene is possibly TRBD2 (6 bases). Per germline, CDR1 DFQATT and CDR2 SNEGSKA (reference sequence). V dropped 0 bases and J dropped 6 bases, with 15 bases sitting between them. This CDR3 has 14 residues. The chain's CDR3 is CSARDLGSSGEQYF. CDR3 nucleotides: TGCAGTGCTAGAGATCTCGGGAGTTCTGGCGAGCAGTACTTC.

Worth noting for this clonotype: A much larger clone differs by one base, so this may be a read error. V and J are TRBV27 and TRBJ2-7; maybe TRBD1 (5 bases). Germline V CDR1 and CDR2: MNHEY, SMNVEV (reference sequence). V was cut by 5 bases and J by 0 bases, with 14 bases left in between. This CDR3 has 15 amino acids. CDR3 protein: CASSHLVQGSYEQYF. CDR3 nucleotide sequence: TGTGCCAGCAGTCACCTCGTCCAGGGCTCCTACGAGCAGTACTTC.

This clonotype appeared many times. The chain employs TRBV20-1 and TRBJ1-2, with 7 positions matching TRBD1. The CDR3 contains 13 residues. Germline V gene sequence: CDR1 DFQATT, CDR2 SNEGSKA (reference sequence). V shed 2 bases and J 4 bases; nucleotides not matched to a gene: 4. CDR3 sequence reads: CSARPDRAYGYTF. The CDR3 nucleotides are TGCAGTGCTAGACCCGACAGGGCCTATGGCTACACCTTC.

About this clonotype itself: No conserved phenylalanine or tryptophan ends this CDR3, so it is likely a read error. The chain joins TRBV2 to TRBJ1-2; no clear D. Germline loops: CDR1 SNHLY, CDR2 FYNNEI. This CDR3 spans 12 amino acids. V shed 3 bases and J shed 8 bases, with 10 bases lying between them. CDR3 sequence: CASSETGRGYTL. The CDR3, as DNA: TGTGCCAGCAGTGAGACGGGAAGGGGCTACACCCTC.

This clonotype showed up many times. CDR3 in amino acids: CASSRDPGGDYGYTF. DNA for the CDR3: TGTGCCAGCAGTCGGGACCCAGGGGGAGACTATGGCTACACCTTC. The chain links TRBV27 to TRBJ1-2, with 7 bases identical to TRBD1. In germline, CDR1 is MNHEY, CDR2 SMNVEV (reference sequence). With V trimmed by 5 bases and J by 3 bases, 9 bases remained unmatched. The CDR3 has 15 residues.

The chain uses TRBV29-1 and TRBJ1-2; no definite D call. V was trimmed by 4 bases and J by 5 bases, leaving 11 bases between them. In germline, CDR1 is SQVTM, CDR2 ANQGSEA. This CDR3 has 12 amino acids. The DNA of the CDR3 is TGCAGCGTTGTAACGGGAGGGTATGGCTACACCTTC. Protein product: CSVVTGGYGYTF. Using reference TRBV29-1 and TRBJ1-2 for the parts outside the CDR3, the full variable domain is SAVISQKPSRDICQRGTSLTIQCQVDSQVTMMFWYRQQPGQSLTLIATANQGSEATYESGFVIDKFPISRPNLTFSTLTVSNMSPEDSSIYLCSVVTGGYGYTFGSGTRLTVV.